This record concerns one T cell receptor (beta chain) sequence. V lost 3 bases and J 3 bases, leaving 15 bases between the germline ends. This CDR3 contains 16 residues. Germline V gives CDR1 LNHDA, CDR2 SQIVND (reference sequence). This table comes from immunoSEQ multiplex PCR, and its TCRdb copy is limited to in-frame clones, with some not included. Counted here are around 170,000 clones, more than 75% occurring once; the ten biggest clones make up more than 6.5%. This specimen belongs to a study of blood T cell repertoires in COVID-19. Study at large: The United States, Italy and Spain supplied acute and convalescent COVID-19 samples. The cDNA or gDNA used as material had been derived from T cells, B-cell-depleted T cells, or PBMCs.

Residents of about two dozen US areas, aged roughly 18 to 90 years, made up the participants. The genes are TRBV19 and TRBJ1-5, with D perhaps matching TRBD1 (6 bases). Material: PBMCs or T cells enriched from blood (not recorded which). The origin of this receptor is a woman aged 50 to 65 who had recovered from COVID-19. In DNA form, the CDR3 reads TGTGCCAGTAGTATCCGCGGACAGCTATCCAATCAGCCCCAGCATTTT. Amino acid sequence: CASSIRGQLSNQPQHF.